The clone carrying this T cell receptor beta chain was picked up many times. Time point reported: newly diagnosed GD, antithyroid drugs for less than 3 months. Preparation of the TCR library used RNA extracted from PBMCs. The sample is drawn from a study of regulatory T cells in long-lasting Graves disease. iRepertoire HTBI primers and Arm-PCR of CDR3 regions built TCR beta libraries. MiXCR was run by TCRdb on the multiplex PCR reads, yielding one entry per CDR3 protein. The sample has roughly 500,000 distinct CDR3 sequences, roughly 14% seen once. This same sample was also taken into another study, of T cells in Graves' hyperthyroidism and ophthalmopathy. Per that paper: Before onset, by a median of approximately 6.8 months, the model predicted ophthalmopathy.

The sample here was peripheral blood mononuclear cells (PBMCs), taken at new diagnosis, from a patient treated with antithyroid drugs. This TCR was recovered from a man aged 25 to 40 with Graves disease.

CDR3 nucleotide sequence: TGCGCCAGCAGGTCCTCCCTAGCGGGAGGGCTCTACAATGAGCAGTTCTTC. Amino acids: CASRSSLAGGLYNEQFF. The chain has TRBV5-1 and TRBJ2-1; 12 bases fit TRBD2. The CDR3 runs 17 residues. CDR1 is SGHRS and CDR2 is YFSETQ in the germline V gene. Trimming took 5 bases from V and 3 from J; bases not matched to a gene: 9.